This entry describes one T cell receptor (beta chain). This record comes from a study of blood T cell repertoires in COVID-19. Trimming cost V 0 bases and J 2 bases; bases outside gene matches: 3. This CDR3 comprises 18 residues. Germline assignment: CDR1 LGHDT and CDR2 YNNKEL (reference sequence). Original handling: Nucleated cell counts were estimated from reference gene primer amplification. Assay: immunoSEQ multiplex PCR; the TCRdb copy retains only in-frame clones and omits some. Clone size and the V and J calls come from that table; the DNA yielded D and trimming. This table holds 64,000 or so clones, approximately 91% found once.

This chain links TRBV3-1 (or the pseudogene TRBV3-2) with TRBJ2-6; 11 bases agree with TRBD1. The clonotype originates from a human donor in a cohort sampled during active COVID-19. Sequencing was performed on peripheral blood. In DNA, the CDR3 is TGTGCCAGCAGCCAAGAAGGGACAGGGGGGACTGGGGCCAACGTCCTGACTTTC. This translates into CASSQEGTGGTGANVLTF.